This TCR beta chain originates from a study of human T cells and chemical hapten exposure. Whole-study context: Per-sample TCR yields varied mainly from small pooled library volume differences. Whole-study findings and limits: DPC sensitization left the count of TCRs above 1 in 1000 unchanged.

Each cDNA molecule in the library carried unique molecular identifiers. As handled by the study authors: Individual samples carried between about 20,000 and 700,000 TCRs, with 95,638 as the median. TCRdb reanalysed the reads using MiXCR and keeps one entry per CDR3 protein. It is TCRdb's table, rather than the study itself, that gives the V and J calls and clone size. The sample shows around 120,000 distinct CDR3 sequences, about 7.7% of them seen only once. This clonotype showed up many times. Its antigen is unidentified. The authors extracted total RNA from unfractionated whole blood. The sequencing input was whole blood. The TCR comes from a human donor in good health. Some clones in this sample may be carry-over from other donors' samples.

The CDR3 DNA sequence: TGTGCCATCAGTGAGGACAGGAATCATCAGCCCCAGCATTTT. It encodes CAISEDRNHQPQHF. This chain links TRBV10-3 with TRBJ1-5, with a tentative D call TRBD1 (6 bases). V shed 2 bases and J shed 5 bases, with 10 bases lying between them. Germline V gives CDR1 ENHRY, CDR2 SYGVKD. The CDR3 consists of 14 residues.